This TCR beta chain was obtained from a study of T-cell memory formation after mild COVID-19. Whole-study results and caveats: Some clones that responded turned up in pre-infection memory, which suggests that cross-reactive memory joined in.

The germline V gene has CDR1 SGHTA and CDR2 FQGNSA. The CDR3 sequence is 15 residues long. V dropped 1 base and J dropped 8 bases, with 17 bases sitting between them. Details on this clonotype: Antigen specificity is unknown.

It was 5'RACE with constant-segment primers that produced the TCR alpha and TCR beta cDNA libraries, which carried sample barcodes and UMIs. TCRdb reanalysed the 5' RACE reads using MiXCR and keeps one entry per CDR3 protein. The sample lists around 470,000 distinct CDR3 sequences; about 19% were seen once. Sequences were obtained from PBMCs or a T cell subset sorted from them (not recorded which). The receptor's source is an adult woman who had mild COVID-19 (a few samples of this study predate the infection). Cell type and time point are not known. The chain carries TRBV7-2 and TRBJ1-2; D not certain. DNA of the CDR3: TGTGCCAGCAGCTTAGGGATCACCCCGACGCGGGGCTACACCTTC. It is translated as CASSLGITPTRGYTF.